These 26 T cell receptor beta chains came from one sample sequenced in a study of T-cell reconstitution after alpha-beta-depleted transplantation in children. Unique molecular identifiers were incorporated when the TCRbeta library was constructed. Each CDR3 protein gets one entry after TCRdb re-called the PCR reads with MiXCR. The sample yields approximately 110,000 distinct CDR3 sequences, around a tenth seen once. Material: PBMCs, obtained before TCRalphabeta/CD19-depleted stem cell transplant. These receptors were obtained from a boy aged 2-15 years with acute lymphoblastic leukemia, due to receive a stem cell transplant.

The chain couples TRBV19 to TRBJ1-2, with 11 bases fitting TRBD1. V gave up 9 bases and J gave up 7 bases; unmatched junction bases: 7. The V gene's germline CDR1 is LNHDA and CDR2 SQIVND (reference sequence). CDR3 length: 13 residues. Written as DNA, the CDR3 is TGTGCCAGCGCGGACAGGGGGCGTCGTGGCTACACCTTC. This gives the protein CASADRGRRGYTF.

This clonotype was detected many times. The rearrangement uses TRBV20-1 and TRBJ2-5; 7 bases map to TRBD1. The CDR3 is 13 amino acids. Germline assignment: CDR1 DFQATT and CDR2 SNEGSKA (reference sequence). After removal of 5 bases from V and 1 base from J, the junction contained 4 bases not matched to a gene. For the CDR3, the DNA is TGCAGTGCTCGACAGGGTGGCCAAGAGACCCAGTACTTC. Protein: CSARQGGQETQYF.

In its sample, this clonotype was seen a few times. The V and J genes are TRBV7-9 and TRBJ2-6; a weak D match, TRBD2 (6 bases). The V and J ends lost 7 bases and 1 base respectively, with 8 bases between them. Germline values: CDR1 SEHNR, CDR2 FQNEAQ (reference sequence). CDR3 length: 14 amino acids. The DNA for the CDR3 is TGTGCCAGCACGGGGGAGTCTGGGGCCAACGTCCTGACTTTC. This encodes CASTGESGANVLTF.

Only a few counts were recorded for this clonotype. The CDR3 here is CATSDWDRGHGTQYF. CDR3 in DNA: TGTGCCACCAGTGATTGGGACAGGGGGCATGGGACCCAGTACTTC. This chain uses TRBV24-1 with TRBJ2-5; 12 bases align to TRBD1. V was clipped by 2 bases and J by 7 bases; unmatched bases: 4. Germline CDR1 and CDR2: KGHDR and SFDVKD. This CDR3 comprises 15 residues.

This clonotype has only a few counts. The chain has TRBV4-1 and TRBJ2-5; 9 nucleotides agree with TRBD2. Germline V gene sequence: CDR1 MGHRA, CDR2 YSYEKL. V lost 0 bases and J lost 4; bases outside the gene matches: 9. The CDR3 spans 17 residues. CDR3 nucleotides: TGCGCCAGCAGCCAAGAAGCGGTTAGCGGGAGAGGAGAGACCCAGTACTTC. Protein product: CASSQEAVSGRGETQYF.

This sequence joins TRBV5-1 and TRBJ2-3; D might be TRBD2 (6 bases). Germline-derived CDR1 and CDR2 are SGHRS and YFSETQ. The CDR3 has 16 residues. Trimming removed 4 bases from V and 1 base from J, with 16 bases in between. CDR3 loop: CASSRLVGVGTDTQYF. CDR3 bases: TGCGCCAGCAGCCGACTAGTTGGCGTCGGCACAGATACGCAGTATTTT.

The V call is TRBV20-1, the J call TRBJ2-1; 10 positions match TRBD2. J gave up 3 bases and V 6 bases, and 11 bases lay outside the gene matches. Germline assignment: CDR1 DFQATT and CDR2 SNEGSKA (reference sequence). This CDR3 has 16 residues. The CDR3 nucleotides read TGCAGTGCCCCAACTCTAGCGGGAGTACTCTACAATGAGCAGTTCTTC. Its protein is CSAPTLAGVLYNEQFF.

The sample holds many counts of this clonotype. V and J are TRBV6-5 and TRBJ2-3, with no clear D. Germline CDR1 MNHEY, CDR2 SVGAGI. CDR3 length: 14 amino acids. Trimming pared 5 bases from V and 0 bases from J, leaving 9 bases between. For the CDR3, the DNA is TGTGCCAGCAGTCGTCGCAGAAGCACAGATACGCAGTATTTT. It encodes CASSRRRSTDTQYF.

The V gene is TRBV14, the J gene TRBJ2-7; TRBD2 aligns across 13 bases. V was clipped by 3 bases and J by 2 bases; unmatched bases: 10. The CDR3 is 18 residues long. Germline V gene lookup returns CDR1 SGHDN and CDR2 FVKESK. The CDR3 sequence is CASSHLPGLAGVPYEQYF. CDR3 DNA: TGTGCCAGCAGCCACCTCCCCGGACTAGCGGGAGTCCCCTACGAGCAGTACTTC.

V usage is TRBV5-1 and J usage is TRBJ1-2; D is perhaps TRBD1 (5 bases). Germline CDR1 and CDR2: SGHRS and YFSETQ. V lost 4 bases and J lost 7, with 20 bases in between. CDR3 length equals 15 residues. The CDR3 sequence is CASSPKDTSVGGYTF. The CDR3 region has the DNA TGCGCCAGCAGCCCAAAGGACACCTCAGTGGGTGGCTACACCTTC.

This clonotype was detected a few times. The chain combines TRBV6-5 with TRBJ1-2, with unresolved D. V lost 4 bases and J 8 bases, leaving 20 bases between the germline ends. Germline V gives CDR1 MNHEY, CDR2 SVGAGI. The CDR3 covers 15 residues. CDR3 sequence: CASSFFNWNPLGYTF. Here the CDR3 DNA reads TGTGCCAGCAGTTTTTTTAACTGGAATCCGTTGGGCTACACCTTC.

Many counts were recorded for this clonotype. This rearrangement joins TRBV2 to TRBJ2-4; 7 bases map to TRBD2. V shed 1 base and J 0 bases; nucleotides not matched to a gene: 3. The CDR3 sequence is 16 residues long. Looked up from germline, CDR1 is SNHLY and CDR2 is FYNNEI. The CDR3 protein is CASSEGLAGAKNIQYF. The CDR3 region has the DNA TGTGCCAGCAGTGAAGGACTAGCTGGAGCCAAAAACATTCAGTACTTC.

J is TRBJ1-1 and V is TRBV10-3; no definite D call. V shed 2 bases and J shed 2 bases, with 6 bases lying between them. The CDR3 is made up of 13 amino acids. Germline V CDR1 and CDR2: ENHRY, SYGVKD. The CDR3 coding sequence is TGTGCCATCAGTGAGACAGCCAACACTGAAGCTTTCTTT. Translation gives CAISETANTEAFF.

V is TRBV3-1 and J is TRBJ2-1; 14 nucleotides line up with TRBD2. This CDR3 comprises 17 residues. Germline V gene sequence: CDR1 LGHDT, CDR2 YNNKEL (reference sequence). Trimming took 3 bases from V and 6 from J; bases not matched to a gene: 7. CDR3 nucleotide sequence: TGTGCCAGCAGCCACGACCTGGGACTAGCGGGAGTCAATGAGCAGTTCTTC. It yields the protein CASSHDLGLAGVNEQFF.

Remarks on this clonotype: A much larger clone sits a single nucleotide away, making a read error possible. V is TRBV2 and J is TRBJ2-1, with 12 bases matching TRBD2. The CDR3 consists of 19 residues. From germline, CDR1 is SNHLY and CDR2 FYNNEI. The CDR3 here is CAISRLAGEVYLIYNEQFF. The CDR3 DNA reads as TGTGCCATCAGTCGACTAGCGGGAGAAGTCTACTTGATCTACAATGAGCAGTTCTTC.

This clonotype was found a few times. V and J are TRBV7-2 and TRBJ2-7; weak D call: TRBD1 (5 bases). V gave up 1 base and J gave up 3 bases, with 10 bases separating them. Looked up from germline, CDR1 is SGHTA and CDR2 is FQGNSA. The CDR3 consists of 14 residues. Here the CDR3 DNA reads TGTGCCAGCAGCTTAGGTGGGCAGGGCTACGAGCAGTACTTC. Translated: CASSLGGQGYEQYF.

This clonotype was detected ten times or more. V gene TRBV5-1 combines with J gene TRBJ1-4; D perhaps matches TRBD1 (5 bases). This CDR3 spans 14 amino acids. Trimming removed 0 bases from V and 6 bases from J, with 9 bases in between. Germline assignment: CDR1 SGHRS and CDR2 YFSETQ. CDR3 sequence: CASSLAGEDEKLFF. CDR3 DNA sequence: TGCGCCAGCAGCTTGGCGGGGGAAGATGAAAAACTGTTTTTT.

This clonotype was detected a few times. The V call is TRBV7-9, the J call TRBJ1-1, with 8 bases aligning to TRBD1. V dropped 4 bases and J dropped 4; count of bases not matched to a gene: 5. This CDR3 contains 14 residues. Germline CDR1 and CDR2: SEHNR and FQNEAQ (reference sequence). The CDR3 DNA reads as TGTGCCAGCAGCTCGGGACAGGACGCCACTGAAGCTTTCTTT. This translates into CASSSGQDATEAFF.

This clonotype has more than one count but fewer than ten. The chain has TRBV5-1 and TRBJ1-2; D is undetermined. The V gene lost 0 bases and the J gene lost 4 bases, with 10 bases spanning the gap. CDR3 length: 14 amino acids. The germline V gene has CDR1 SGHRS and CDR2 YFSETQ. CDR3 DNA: TGCGCCAGCAGCTTGGACGGACGGACCTATGGCTACACCTTC. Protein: CASSLDGRTYGYTF.

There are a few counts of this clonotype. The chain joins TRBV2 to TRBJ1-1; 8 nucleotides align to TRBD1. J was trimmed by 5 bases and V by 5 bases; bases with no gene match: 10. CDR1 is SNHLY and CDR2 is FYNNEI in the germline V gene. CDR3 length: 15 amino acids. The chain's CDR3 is CASSPSARGRTEAFF. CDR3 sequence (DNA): TGTGCCAGCAGTCCCTCTGCCAGGGGGCGGACTGAAGCTTTCTTT.

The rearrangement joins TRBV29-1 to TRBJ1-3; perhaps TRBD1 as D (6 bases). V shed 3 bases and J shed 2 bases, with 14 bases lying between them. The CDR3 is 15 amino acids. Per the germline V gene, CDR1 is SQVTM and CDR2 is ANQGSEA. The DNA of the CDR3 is TGCAGCGTTGAGGTACTCAAGGGGGCTGGAAACACCATATATTTT. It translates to CSVEVLKGAGNTIYF.

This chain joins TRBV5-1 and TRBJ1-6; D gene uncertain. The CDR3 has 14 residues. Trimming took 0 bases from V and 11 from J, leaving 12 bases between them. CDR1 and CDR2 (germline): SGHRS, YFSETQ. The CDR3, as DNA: TGCGCCAGCAGCTTGGGCTCAACCCAAGCACCCCTCCACTTT. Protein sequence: CASSLGSTQAPLHF.

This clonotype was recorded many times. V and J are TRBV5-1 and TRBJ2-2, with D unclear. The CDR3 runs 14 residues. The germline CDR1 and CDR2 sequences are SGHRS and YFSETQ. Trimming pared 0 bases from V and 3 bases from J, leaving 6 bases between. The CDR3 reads CASSLAFDTGELFF. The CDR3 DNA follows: TGCGCCAGCAGCTTGGCCTTTGACACCGGGGAGCTGTTTTTT.

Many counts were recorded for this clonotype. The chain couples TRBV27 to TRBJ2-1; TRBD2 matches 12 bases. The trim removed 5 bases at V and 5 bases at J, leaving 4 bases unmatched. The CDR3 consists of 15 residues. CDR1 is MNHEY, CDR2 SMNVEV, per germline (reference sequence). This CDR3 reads CASSQGLAGNNEQFF. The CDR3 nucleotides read TGTGCCAGCAGTCAGGGACTAGCGGGCAACAATGAGCAGTTCTTC.

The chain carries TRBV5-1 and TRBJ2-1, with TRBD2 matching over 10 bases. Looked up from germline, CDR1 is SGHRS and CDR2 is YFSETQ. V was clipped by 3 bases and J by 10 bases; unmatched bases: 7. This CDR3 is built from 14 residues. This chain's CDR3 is CASSSAGGSKEQFF. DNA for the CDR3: TGCGCCAGCAGCTCAGCGGGAGGGTCAAAGGAGCAGTTCTTC.

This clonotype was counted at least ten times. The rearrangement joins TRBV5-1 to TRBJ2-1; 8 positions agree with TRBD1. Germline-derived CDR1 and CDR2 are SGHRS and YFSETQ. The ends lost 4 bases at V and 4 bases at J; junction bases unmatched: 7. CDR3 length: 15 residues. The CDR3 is CASSLWTGRYNEQFF. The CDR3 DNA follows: TGCGCCAGCAGCCTATGGACAGGGAGGTACAATGAGCAGTTCTTC.